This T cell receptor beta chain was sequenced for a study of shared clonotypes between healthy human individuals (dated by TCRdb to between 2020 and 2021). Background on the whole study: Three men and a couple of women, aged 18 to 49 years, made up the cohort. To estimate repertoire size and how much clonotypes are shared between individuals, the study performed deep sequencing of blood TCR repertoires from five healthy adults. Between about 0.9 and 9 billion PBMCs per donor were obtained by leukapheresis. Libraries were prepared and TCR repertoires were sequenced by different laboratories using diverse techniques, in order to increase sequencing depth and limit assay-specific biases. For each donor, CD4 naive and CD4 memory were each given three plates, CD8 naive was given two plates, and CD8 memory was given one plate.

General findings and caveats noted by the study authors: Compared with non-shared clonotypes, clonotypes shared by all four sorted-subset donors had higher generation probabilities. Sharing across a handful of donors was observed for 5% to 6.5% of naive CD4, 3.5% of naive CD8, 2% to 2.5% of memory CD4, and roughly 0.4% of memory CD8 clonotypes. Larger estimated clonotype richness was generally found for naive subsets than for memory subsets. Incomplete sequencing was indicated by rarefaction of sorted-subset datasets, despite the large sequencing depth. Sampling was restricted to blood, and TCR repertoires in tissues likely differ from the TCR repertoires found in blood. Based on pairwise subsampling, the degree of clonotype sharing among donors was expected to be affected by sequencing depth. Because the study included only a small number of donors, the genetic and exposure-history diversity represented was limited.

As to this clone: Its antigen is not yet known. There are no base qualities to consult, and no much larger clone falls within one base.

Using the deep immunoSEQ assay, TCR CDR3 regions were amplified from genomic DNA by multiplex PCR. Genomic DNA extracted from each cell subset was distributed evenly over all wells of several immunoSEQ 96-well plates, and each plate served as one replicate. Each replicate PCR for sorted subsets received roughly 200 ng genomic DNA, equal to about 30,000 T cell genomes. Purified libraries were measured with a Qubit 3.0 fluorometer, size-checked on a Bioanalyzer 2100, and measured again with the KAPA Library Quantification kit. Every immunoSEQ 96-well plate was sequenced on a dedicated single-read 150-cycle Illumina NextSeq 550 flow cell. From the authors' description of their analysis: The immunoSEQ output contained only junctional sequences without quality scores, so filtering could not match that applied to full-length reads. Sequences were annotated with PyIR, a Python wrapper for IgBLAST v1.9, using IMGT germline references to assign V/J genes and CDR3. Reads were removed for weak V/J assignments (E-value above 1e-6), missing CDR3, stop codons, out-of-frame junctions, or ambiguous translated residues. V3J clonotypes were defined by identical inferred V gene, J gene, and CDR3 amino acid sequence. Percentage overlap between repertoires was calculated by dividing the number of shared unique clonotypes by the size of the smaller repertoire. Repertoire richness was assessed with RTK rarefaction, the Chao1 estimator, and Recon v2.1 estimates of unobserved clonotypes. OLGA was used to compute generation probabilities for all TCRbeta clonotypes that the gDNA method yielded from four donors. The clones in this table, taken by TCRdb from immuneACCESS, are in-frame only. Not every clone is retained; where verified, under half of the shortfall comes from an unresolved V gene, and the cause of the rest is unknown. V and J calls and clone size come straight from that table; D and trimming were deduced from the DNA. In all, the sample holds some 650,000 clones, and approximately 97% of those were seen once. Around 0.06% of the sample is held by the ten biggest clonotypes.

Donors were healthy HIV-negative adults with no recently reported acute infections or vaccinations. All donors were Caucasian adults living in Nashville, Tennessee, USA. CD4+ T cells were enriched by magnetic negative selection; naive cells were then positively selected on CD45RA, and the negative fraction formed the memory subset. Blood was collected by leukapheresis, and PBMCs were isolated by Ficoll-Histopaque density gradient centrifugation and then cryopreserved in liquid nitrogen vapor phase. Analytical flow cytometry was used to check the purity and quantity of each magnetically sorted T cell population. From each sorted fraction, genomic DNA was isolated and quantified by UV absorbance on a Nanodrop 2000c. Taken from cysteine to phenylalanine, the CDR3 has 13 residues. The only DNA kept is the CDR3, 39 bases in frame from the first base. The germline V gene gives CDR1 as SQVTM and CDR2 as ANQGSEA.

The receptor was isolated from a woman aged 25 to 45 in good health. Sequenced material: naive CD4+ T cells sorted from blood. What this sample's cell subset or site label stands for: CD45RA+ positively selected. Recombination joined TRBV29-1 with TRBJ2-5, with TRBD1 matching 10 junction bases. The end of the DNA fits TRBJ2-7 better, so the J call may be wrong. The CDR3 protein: CSVPGQGLNEQYF. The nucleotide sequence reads TGCAGCGTCCCGGGACAGGGGTTGAACGAGCAGTACTTC.